The 3 T cell receptor beta chains reported below all come from one sample, sequenced in a study of T cells in localized non-small cell lung cancer. Sequencing was performed with immunoSEQ multiplex PCR; in TCRdb, only in-frame clones are kept and a portion is missing. The sample consists of some 4,000 clones, 20% to 25% of them appearing once. Sequenced material: lung tumor tissue, taken before any cancer treatment. All receptors come from a woman aged 40-70 years with stage I lung adenocarcinoma.

This clone was seen once. This rearrangement joins TRBV28 to TRBJ2-7, with D uncertain. This CDR3 region has 16 residues. The germline CDR1 and CDR2 sequences are MDHEN and SYDVKM. The germline V and J ends were trimmed by 3 bases and 6 bases, with 21 bases remaining between them. CDR3 residues: CASSFSREGPTFEQYF. CDR3 nucleotide sequence: TGTGCCAGCAGTTTCTCTCGAGAAGGCCCTACGTTCGAGCAGTACTTC. The variable domain in full, with the rest retrieved from reference TRBV28 and TRBJ2-7, is DVKVTQSSRYLVKRTGEKVFLECVQDMDHENMFWYRQDPGLGLRLIYFSYDVKMKEKGDIPEGYSVSREKKERFSLILESASTNQTSMYLCASSFSREGPTFEQYFGPGTRLTVT.

The V gene is TRBV5-1, the J gene TRBJ1-1; perhaps TRBD1 as D (6 bases). The germline gives CDR1 SGHRS, CDR2 YFSETQ. The CDR3 loop spans 16 amino acids. Deletions cut 3 bases from V and 0 bases from J, with 15 bases between. The CDR3 protein is CASSSRGGPMNTEAFF. The CDR3 region has the DNA TGCGCCAGCAGCTCCCGAGGGGGGCCGATGAACACTGAAGCTTTCTTT.

This clone was seen a handful of times. This chain joins TRBV6-8 and TRBJ2-1, with TRBD2 matching 8 bases. CDR1 and CDR2 (germline): MNHGY, SAAAGT. The CDR3 is 16 residues long. Germline trimming cut 5 bases from V and 6 bases from J; bases unmatched to any gene: 12. CDR3 coding DNA: TGTGCCAGCAGTAACCCGAAACGGGGGGGCATCAATGAGCAGTTCTTC. Translated: CASSNPKRGGINEQFF.